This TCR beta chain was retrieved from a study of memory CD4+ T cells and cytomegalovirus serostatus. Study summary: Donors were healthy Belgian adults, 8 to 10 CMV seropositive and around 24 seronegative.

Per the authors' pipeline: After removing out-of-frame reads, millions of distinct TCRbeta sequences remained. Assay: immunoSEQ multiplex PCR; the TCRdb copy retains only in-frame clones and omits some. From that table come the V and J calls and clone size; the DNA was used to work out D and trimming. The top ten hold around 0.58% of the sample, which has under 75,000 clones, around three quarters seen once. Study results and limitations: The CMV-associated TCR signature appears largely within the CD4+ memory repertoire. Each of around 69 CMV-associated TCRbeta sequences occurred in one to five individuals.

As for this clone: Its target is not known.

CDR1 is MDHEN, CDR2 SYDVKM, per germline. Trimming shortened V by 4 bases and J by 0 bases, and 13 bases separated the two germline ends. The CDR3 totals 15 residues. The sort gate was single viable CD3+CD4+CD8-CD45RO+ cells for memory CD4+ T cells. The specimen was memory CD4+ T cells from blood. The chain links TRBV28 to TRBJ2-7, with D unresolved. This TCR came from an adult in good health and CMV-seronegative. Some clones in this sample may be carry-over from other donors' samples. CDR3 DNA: TGTGCCAGCAGTTCGTCCATACTGAACTCCTACGAGCAGTACTTC. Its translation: CASSSSILNSYEQYF.